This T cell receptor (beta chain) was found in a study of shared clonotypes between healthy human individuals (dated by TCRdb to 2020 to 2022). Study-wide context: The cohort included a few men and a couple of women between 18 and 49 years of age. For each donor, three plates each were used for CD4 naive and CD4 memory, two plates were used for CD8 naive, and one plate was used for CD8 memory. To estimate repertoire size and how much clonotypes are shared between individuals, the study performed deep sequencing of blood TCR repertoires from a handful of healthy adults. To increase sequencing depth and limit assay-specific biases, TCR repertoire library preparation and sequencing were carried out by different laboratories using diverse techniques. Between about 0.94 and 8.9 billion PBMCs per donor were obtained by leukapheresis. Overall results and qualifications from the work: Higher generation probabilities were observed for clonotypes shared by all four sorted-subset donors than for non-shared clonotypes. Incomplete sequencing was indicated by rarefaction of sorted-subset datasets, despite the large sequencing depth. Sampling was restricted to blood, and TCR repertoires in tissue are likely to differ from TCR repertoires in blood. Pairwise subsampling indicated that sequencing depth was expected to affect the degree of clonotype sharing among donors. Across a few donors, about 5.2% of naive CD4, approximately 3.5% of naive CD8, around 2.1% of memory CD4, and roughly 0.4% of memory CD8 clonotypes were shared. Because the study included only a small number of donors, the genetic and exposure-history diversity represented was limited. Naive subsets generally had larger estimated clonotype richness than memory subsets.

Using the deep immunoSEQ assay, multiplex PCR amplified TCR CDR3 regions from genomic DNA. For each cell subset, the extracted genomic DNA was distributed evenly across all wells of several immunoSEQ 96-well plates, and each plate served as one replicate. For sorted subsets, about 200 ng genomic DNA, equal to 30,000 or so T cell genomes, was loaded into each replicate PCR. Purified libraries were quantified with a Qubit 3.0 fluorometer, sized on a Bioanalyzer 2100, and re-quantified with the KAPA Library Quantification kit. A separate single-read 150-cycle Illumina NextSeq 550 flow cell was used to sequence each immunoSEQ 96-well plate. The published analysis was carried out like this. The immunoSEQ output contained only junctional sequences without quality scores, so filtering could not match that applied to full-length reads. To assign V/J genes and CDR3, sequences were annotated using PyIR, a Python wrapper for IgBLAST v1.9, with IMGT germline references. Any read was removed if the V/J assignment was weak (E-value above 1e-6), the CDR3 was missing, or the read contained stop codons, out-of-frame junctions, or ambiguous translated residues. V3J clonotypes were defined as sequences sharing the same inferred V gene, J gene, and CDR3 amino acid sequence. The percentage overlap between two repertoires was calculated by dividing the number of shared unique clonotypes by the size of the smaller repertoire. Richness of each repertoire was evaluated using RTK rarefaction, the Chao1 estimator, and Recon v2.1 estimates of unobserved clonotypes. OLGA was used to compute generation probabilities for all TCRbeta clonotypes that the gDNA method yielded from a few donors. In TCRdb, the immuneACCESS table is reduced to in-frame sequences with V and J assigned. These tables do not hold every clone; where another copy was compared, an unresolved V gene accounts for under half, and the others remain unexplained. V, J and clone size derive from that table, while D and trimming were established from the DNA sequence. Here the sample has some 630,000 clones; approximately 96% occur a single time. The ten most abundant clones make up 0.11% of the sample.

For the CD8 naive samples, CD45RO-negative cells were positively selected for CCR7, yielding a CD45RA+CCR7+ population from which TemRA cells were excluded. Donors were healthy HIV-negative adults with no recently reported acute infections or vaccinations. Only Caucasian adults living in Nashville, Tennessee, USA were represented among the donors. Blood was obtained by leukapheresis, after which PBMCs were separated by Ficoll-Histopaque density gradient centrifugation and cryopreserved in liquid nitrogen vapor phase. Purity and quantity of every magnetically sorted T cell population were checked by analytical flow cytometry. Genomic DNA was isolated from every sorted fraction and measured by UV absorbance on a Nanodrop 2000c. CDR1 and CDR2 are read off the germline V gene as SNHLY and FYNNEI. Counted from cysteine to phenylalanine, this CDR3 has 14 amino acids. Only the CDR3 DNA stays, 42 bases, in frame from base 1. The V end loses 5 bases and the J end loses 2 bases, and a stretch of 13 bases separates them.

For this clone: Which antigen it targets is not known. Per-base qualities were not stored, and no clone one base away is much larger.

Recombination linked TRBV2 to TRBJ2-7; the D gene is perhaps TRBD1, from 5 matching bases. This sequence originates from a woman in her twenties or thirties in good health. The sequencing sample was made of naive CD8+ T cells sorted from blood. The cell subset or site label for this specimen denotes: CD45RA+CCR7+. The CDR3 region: CASSPTGFPYEQYF. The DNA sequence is TGTGCCAGCAGTCCTACAGGATTTCCCTACGAGCAGTACTTC.